The rows below give T cell receptor beta chains drawn from one sample of a study of shared clonotypes between healthy human individuals. Method: immunoSEQ multiplex PCR; TCRdb's copy keeps in-frame clones and lacks some. The repertoire includes around 2.3 million clones, approximately 94% of them detected once, and roughly 0.13% sits in the top ten. Sequencing was carried out using naive CD4+ T cells sorted from blood. The receptors come from a man between 18 and 35 years old in good health. CDR3s include the opening cysteine and the closing phenylalanine or tryptophan. D genes are given only for firm matches. Expanded clones are given a class, and other clones once, few, many or no size at all.

V gene	D gene	clone size	J gene	CDR3 DNA	CDR3 protein
TRBV19	TRBD1	-	TRBJ2-3	TGTGCCAGTACAGAAAGGGGCCGGACAGGGGGCGGGACAGATACGCAGTATTTT	CASTERGRTGGGTDTQYF
TRBV30	TRBD1	-	TRBJ2-2	TGTGCCTGGAGCGGACAGGGACAGGGCACCGGGGAGCTGTTTTTT	CAWSGQGQGTGELFF
TRBV29-1	-	-	TRBJ1-2	TGCAGCGTTGGAGAACAGGGAGTGTATGGCTACACCTTC	CSVGEQGVYGYTF
TRBV6-6	TRBD1	-	TRBJ2-3	TGTGCCAGCAGGCAAGAACAGGGGGCTGATACGCAGTATTTT	CASRQEQGADTQYF
TRBV10-3	-	-	TRBJ2-1	TGTGCCATCAGCGCGTCAGGGGGAGGCTCCTACAATGAGCAGTTCTTC	CAISASGGGSYNEQFF
TRBV10-3	-	-	TRBJ2-2	TGTGCCGGACGAGAGGGGGGCACCGGGGAGCTGTTTTTT	CAGREGGTGELFF
TRBV6-1	TRBD1	-	TRBJ1-2	TGTGCCAGCCCGGGACAGGGGCGAAAGGGCTACACCTTC	CASPGQGRKGYTF
TRBV2	-	-	TRBJ1-2	TGTGCCAGCAGAGAAGGACTGAACTATGGCTACACCTTC	CASREGLNYGYTF
TRBV5-4	-	-	TRBJ2-7	TGTGCCAGCAGCTTGCCAGATACGCCCTACGAGCAGTACTTC	CASSLPDTPYEQYF
TRBV7-6	-	once	TRBJ2-2	TGTGCCAGCAGCCTCAGTAGCGTGATCACCGGGGAGCTGTTTTTT	CASSLSSVITGELFF
TRBV2	-	-	TRBJ2-7	TGTGCCAGCAGTGAAGGGGCGGGGACCCCCTACGAGCAGTACTTC	CASSEGAGTPYEQYF
TRBV11-2	-	-	TRBJ1-3	TGTGCCAGCAGCTCCAGGCGATTCTCTGGAAACACCATATATTTT	CASSSRRFSGNTIYF
TRBV19	-	-	TRBJ2-7	TGTGCCAGCGGCAAAAAGGCGTTCTCCTACGAGCAGTACTTC	CASGKKAFSYEQYF
TRBV7-9	TRBD1	-	TRBJ2-7	TGTGCCAGCAGCTTAACGACAGGGGGATTCTACGAGCAGTACTTC	CASSLTTGGFYEQYF